The entry that follows covers one T cell receptor (beta chain) sequence. Its matching antigen is unknown. This sample was taken from a study of cytomegalovirus exposure and HLA in healthy donors. Study-wide results and limits: A reported reduction in N-insertions relative to the approximately 640-donor mean was seen in an Asian-associated ancestry cluster in a later analysis. Differences between HLA loci emerged in a later analysis of TCR association rates, with DRB1 most and HLA-C fewest.

Germline V gene data show CDR1 as MNHNY and CDR2 as SVGAGI (reference sequence). The CDR3 loop spans 14 amino acids. V lost 6 bases and J 6 bases, leaving 12 bases between the germline ends. The PCR was carried out with 60 Vbeta primers and 13 Jbeta primers. Original processing methods: A follow-up analysis tallied 65 million to 80 million unique TCR beta chains, roughly 11 million shared. Here immunoSEQ multiplex PCR was the method, and the copy in TCRdb shows in-frame clones only, minus some. V, J and clone size derive from that table, while D and trimming were established from the DNA sequence. The repertoire includes around 140,000 clones, 50% to 75% of them detected once, and under 2.5% sits in the top ten.

The material sequenced was PBMCs. This chain uses TRBV6-6 with TRBJ1-6; D gene ambiguous. The clonotype originates from a woman aged 40 to 49 in good health and CMV-seronegative. CDR3 sequence: CASSPNGVNSPLHF. CDR3 bases: TGTGCCAGCAGCCCTAACGGGGTTAATTCACCCCTCCACTTT.